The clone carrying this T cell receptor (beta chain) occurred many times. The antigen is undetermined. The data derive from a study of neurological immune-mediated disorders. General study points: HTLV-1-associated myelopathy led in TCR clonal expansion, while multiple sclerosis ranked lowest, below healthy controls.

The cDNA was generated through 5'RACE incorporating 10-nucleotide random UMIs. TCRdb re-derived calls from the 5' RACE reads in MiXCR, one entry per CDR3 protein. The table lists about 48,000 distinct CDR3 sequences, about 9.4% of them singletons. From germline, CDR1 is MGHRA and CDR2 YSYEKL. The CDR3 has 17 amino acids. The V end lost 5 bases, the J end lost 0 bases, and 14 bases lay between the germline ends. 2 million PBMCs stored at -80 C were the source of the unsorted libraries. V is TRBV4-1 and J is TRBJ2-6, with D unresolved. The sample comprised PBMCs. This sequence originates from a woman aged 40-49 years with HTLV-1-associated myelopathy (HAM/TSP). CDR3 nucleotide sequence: TGCGCCAGCAGCGGCTCTTATGGGGTCTCTGGGGCCAACGTCCTGACTTTC. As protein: CASSGSYGVSGANVLTF.